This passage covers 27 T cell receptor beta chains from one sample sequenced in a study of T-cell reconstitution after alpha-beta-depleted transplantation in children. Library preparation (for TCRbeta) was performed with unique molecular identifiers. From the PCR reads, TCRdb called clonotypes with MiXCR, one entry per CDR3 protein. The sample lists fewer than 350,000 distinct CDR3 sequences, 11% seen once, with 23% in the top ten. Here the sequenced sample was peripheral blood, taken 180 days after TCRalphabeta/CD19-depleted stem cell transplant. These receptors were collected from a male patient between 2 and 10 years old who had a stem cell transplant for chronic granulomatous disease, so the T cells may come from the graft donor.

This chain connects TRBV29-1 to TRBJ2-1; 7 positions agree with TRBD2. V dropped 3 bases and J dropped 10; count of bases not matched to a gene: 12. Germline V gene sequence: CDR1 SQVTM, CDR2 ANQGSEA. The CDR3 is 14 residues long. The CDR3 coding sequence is TGCAGCGTTGATCTCGCCAGCGGGGTGGTCGAGCAGTTCTTC. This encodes CSVDLASGVVEQFF.

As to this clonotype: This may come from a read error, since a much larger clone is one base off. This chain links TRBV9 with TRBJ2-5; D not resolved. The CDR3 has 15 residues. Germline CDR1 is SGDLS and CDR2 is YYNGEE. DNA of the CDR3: TGTGCCAGCAGCGAACTACCATCTGTGACCCATACCCGGTACTTC. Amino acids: CASSELPSVTHTRYF.

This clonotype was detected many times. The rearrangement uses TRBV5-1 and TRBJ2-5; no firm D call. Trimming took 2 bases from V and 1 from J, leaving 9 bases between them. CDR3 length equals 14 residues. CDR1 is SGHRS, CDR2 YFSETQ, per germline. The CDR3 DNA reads TGCGCCAGCAGCTTAAGACCCTTCCAAGAGACCCAGTACTTC. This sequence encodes CASSLRPFQETQYF.

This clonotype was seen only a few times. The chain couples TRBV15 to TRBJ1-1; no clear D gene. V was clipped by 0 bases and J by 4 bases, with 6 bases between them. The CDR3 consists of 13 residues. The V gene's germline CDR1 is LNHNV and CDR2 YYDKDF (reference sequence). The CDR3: CATSRDESTEAFF. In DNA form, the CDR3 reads TGTGCCACCAGCAGAGATGAGAGCACTGAAGCTTTCTTT.

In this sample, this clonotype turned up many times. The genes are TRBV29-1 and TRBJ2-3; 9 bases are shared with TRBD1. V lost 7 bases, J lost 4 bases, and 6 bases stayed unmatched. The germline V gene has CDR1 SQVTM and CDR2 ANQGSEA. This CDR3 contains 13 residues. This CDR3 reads CSGGTGSPDTQYF. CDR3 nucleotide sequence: TGCAGCGGGGGGACAGGGAGCCCAGATACGCAGTATTTT.

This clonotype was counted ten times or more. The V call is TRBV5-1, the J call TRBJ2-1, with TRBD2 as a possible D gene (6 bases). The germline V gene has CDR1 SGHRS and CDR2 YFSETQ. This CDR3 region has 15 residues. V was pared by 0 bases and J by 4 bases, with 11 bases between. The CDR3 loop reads CASSLVLRGYNEQFF. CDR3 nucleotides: TGCGCCAGCAGCTTGGTTTTGCGGGGATACAATGAGCAGTTCTTC.

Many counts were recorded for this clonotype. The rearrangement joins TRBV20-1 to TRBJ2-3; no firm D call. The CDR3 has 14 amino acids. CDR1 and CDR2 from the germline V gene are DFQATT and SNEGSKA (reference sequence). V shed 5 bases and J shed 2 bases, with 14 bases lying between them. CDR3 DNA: TGCAGTGCTCTATGGAGTGTCTCCACAGATACGCAGTATTTT. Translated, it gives CSALWSVSTDTQYF.

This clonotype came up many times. The CDR3 here is CSARGGRGRTEAFF. Written as DNA, the CDR3 is TGCAGTGCTAGAGGGGGCAGGGGCCGAACTGAAGCTTTCTTT. The chain links TRBV20-1 to TRBJ1-1, with D possibly being TRBD1 (6 bases). V lost 1 base and J lost 5, with 14 bases in between. Germline assignment: CDR1 DFQATT and CDR2 SNEGSKA (reference sequence). The CDR3 has 14 amino acids.

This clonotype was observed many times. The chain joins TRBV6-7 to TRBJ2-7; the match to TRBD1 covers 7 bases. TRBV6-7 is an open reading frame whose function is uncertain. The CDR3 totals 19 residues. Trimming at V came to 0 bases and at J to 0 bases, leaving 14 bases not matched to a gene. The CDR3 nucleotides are TGTGCCAGCAGTTACTCGATAGGGAACAGGGGCCGACCCTCCTACGAGCAGTACTTC. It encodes CASSYSIGNRGRPSYEQYF.

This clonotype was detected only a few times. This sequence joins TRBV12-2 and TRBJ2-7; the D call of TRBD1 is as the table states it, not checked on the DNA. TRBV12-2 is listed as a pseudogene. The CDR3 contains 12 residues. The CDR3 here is CAVRTGTYEQYF. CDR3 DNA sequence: TGTGCAGTTAGGACAGGAACCTACGAGCAGTACTTC.

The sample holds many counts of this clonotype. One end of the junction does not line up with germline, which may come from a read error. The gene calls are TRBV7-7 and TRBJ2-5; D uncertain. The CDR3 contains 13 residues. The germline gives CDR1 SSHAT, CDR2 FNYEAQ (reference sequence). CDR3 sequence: CASSLAASETQYF. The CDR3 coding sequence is TGTGCTAGCAGCTTAGCTGCCAGTGAGACCCAGTACTTC.

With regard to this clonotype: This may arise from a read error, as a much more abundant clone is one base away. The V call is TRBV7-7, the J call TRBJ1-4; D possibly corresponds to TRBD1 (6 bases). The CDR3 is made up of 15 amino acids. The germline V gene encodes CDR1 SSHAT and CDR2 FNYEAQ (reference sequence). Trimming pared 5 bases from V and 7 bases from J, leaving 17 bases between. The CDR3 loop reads CASSIGGQGGEKLFF. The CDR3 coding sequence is TGTGCCAGCAGCATAGGGGGGCAGGGCGGTGAAAAACTGTTTTTT.

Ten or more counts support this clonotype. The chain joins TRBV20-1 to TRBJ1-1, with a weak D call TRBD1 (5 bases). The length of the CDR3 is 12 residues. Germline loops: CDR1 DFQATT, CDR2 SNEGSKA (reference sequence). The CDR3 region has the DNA TGCAGCGAGAGCCGGGACGAAAGAGGGTCTTTCTTT. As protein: CSESRDERGSFF.

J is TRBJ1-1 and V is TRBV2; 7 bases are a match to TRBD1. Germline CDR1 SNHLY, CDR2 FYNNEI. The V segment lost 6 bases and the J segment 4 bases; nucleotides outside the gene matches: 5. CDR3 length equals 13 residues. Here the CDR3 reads CASRHRGGTEAFF. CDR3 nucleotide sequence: TGTGCCAGCAGACACAGGGGAGGCACTGAAGCTTTCTTT.

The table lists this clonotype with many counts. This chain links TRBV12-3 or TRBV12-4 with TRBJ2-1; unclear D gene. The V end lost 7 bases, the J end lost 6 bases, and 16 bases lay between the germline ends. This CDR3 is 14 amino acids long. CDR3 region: CASTRPGARNEQFF. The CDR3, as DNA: TGTGCCAGCACCAGACCGGGCGCACGCAATGAGCAGTTCTTC.

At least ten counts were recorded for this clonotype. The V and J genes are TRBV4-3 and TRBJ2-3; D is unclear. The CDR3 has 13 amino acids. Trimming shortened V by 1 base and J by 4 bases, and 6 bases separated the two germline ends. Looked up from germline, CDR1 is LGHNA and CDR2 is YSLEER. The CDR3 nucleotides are TGCGCCAGCAGCCAAGTTTTACCAGATACGCAGTATTTT. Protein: CASSQVLPDTQYF.

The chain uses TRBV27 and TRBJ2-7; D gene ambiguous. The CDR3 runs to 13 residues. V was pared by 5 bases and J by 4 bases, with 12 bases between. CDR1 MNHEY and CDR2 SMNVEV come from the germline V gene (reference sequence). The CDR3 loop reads CASSAGVCYEQYF. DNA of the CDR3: TGTGCCAGCAGTGCTGGGGTTTGTTACGAGCAGTACTTC.

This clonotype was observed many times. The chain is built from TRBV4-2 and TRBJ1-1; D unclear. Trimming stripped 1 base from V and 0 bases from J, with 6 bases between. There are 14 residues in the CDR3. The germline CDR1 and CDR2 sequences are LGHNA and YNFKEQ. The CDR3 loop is CASSQGTVNTEAFF. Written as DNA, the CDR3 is TGTGCCAGCAGCCAAGGGACGGTGAACACTGAAGCTTTCTTT.

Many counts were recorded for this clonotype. The CDR3 nucleotides are TGCGCCAGCAGCTCCAGACCAGACAATGAGCAGTTCTTC. Encoded protein: CASSSRPDNEQFF. J is TRBJ2-1 and V is TRBV5-1, with D unresolved. Germline CDR1 SGHRS, CDR2 YFSETQ. V lost 3 bases to trimming and J lost 5 bases, with 9 bases between them. CDR3 length: 13 residues.

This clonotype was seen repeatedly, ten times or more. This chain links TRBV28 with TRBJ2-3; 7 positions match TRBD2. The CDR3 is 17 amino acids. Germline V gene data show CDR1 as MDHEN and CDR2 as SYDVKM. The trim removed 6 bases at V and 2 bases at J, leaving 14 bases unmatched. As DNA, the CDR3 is TGTGCCAGCAGGTCAGAGCGGGGAGTAGGTTACACAGATACGCAGTATTTT. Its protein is CASRSERGVGYTDTQYF.

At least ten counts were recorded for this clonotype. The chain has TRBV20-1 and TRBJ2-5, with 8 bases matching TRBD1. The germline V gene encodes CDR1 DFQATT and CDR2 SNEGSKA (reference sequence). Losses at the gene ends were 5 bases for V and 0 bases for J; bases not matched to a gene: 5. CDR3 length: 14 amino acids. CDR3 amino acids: CSAPPGQDQETQYF. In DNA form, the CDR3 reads TGCAGTGCTCCGCCGGGACAGGACCAAGAGACCCAGTACTTC.

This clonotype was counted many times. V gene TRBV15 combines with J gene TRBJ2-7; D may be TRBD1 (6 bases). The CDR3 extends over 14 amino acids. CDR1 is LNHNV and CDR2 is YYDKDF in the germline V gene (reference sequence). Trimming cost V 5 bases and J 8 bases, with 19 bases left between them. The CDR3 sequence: CATSVGQNLRKQYF. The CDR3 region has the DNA TGTGCCACCAGCGTAGGACAGAATCTACGAAAGCAGTACTTC.

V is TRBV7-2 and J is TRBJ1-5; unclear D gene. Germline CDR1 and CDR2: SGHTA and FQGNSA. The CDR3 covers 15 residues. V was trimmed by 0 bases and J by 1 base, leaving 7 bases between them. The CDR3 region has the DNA TGTGCCAGCAGCTTAGCGCCCTACAGCAATCAGCCCCAGCATTTT. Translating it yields CASSLAPYSNQPQHF.

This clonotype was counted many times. The CDR3 region is CASSAGPQTGELFF. The CDR3 bases are TGTGCCAGCAGCGCGGGACCTCAAACCGGGGAGCTGTTTTTT. The chain joins TRBV5-5 to TRBJ2-2; D might be TRBD2 (6 bases). Germline V gives CDR1 SGHKS, CDR2 YYEKEE (reference sequence). This CDR3 has 14 amino acids. V shed 4 bases and J shed 5 bases, with 12 bases lying between them.

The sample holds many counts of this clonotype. CDR3 sequence reads: CSAPGQGGVGQFF. CDR3 nucleotides: TGCAGTGCACCTGGACAGGGGGGGGTAGGGCAGTTCTTC. The chain links TRBV20-1 to TRBJ2-1, with 10 bases fitting TRBD1. Germline-derived CDR1 and CDR2 are DFQATT and SNEGSKA (reference sequence). The CDR3 sequence is 13 residues long. The trim removed 6 bases at V and 12 bases at J, leaving 11 bases unmatched.

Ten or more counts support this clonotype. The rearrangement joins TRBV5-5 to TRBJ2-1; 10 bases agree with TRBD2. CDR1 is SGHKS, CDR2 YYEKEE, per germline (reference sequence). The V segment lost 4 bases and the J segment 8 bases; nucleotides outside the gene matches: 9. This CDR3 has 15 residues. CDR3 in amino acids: CASSQTSGVGHEQFF. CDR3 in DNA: TGTGCCAGCAGCCAAACTAGCGGGGTTGGACATGAGCAGTTCTTC. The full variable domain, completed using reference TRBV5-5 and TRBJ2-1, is DAGVTQSPTHLIKTRGQQVTLRCSPISGHKSVSWYQQVLGQGPQFIFQYYEKEERGRGNFPDRFSARQFPNYSSELNVNALLLGDSALYLCASSQTSGVGHEQFFGPGTRLTVL.

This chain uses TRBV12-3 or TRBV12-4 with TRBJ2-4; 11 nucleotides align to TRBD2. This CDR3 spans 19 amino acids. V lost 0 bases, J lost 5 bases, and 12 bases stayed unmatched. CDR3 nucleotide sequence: TGTGCCAGCAGTTTAGCACCCCTACCTCTAGCGGGGGGACAAAACATTCAGTACTTC. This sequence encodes CASSLAPLPLAGGQNIQYF.